The source of this T cell receptor (beta chain) is a study of technical replicates of blood from several donors. Only in-frame clones appear in the TCRdb table, and some are missing; sequencing was by immunoSEQ multiplex PCR. This sample yields around 97,000 clones, of which about 96% are seen a single time; approximately 0.37% belongs to the top ten. This sequence originates from a human donor in good health. Input material: T cells isolated from PBMCs.

The CDR3 DNA sequence: TGTGCCAGCAGCTTAGTGATGGGTGCGGGGTACGAGCAGTACTTC. Its translation is CASSLVMGAGYEQYF. The chain carries TRBV7-9 and TRBJ2-7, with D possibly TRBD2 on 6 matching bases. Germline-derived CDR1 and CDR2 are SEHNR and FQNEAQ (reference sequence). CDR3 length: 15 amino acids. V lost 1 base and J 4 bases, leaving 14 bases between the germline ends.